The TCR beta chain described here comes from a study of T cell responses to AZD1222 COVID-19 vaccine. Study results and limitations: Baseline serology detected seropositivity in only six AZD1222 recipients. Females outnumbered males among donors, who were mostly white British; clonal diversity was possibly underestimated.

As for this clone: Its antigen remains unidentified.

Generated by immunoSEQ multiplex PCR, the TCRdb table keeps only in-frame clones and is missing some. There are around 75,000 clones in the sample; around 88% occur only once, and 10% lies in the top ten. Germline CDR1 reads MNHEY; CDR2 reads SMNVEV (reference sequence). This CDR3 is built from 13 residues. Losses at the gene ends were 4 bases for V and 4 bases for J; bases not matched to a gene: 2. This TCR was recovered from an adult who received the MenACWY meningococcal vaccine as a control. Specimen: peripheral blood, collected 28 days after the second dose of the MenACWY control vaccine. The rearrangement links TRBV27 to TRBJ1-2; 8 bases fit TRBD1. In DNA form, the CDR3 reads TGTGCCAGCAGTTCCACAGGGGGCTATGGCTACACCTTC. Translating it yields CASSSTGGYGYTF.